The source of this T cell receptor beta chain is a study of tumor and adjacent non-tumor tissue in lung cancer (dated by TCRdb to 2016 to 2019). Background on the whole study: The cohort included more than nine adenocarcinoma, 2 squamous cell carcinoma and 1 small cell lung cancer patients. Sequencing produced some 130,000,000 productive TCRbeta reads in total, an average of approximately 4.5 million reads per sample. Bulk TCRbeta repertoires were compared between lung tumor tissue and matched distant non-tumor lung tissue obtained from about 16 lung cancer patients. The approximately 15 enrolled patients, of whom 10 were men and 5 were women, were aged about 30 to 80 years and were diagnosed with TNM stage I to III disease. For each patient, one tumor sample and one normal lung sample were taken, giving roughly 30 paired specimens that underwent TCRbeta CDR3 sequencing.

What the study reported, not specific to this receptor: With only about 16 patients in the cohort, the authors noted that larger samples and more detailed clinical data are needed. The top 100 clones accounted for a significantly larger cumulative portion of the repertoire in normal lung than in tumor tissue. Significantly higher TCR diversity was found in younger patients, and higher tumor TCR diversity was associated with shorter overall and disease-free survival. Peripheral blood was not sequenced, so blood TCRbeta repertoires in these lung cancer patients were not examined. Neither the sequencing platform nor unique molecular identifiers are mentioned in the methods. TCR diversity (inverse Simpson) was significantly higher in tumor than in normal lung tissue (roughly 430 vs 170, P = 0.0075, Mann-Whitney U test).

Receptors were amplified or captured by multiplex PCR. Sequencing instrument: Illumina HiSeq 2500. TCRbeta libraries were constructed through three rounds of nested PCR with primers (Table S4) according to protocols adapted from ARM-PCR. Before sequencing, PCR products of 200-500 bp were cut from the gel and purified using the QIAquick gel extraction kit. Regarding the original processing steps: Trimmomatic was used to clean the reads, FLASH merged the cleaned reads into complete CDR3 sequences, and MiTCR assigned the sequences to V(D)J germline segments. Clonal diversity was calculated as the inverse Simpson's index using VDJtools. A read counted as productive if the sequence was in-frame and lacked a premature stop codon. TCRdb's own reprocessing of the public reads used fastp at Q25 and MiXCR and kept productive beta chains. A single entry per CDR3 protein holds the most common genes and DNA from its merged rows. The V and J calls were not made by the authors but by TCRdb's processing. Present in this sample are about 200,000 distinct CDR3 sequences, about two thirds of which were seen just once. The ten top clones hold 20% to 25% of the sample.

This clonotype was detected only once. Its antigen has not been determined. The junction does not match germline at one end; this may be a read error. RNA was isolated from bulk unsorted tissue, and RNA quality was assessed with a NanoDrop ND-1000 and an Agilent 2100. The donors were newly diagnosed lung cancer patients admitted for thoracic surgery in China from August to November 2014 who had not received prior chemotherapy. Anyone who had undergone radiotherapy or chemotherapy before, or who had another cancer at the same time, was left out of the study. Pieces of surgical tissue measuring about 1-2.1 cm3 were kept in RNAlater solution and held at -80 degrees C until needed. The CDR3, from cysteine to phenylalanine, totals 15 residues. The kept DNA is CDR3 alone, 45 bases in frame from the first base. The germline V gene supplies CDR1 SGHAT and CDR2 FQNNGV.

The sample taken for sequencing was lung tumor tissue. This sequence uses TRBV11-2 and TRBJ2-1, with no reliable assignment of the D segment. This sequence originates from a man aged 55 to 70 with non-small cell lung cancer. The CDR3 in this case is CASSLGNRTINEQFF. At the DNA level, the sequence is TGTGCCAGCAGCTTAGGGAACCGCACCATCAATGAACAGTTCTTC.